This T cell receptor beta chain was observed in a study of control samples from healthy donors and cancer patients. Profiling relied on immunoSEQ multiplex PCR, and the TCRdb table lists in-frame clones only, not all of them. In the table there are roughly 89,000 clones, 91% of which are singletons. The source of this sequence is a man between 45 and 60 years old in good health. Material for sequencing was blood.

CDR3 bases: TGTGCCATCGGCCTGATGCTGAAGGGGCAGGGTAACTATGGCTACACCTTC. Its translation is CAIGLMLKGQGNYGYTF. The rearrangement joins TRBV10-3 to TRBJ1-2; D might be TRBD1 (5 bases). This CDR3 is 17 amino acids long. CDR1 ENHRY and CDR2 SYGVKD come from the germline V gene. Trimming took 8 bases from V and 1 from J, leaving 23 bases between them.